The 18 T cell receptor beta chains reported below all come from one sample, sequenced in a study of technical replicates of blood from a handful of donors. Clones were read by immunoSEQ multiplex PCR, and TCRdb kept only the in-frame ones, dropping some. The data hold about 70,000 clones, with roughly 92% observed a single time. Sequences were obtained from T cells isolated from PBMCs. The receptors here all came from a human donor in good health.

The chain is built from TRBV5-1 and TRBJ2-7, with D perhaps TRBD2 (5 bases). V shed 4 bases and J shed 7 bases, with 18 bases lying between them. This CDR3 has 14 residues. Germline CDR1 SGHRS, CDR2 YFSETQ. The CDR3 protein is CASSPEKGWTEQYF. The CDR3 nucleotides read TGCGCCAGCAGCCCGGAGAAGGGATGGACTGAGCAGTACTTC. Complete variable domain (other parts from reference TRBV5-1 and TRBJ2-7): KAGVTQTPRYLIKTRGQQVTLSCSPISGHRSVSWYQQTPGQGLQFLFEYFSETQRNKGNFPGRFSGRQFSNSRSEMNVSTLELGDSALYLCASSPEKGWTEQYFGPGTRLTVT.

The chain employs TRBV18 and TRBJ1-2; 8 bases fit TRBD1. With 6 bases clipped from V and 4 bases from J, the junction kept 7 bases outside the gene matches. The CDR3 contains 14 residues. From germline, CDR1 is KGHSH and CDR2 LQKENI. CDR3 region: CASSLDRVPYGYTF. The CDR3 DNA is TGTGCCAGCTCCCTGGACAGGGTGCCCTATGGCTACACCTTC.

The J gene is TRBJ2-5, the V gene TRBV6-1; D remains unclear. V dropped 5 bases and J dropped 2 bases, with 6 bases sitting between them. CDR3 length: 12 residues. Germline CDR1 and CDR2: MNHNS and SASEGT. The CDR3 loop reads CASSRAQETQYF. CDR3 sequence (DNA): TGTGCCAGCAGTAGAGCTCAAGAGACCCAGTACTTC.

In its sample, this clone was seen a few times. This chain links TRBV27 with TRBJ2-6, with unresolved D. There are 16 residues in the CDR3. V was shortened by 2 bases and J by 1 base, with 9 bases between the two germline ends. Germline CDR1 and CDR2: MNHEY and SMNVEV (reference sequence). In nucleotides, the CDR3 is TGTGCCAGCAGTTTACAGGTTTTTTCTGGGGCCAACGTCCTGACTTTC. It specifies CASSLQVFSGANVLTF.

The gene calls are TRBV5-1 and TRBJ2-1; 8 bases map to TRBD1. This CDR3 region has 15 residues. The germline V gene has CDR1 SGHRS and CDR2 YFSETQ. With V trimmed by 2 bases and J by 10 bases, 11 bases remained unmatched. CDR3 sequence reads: CASSFRLGQVSEQFF. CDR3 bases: TGCGCCAGCAGCTTTAGGTTGGGACAGGTGAGCGAGCAGTTCTTC.

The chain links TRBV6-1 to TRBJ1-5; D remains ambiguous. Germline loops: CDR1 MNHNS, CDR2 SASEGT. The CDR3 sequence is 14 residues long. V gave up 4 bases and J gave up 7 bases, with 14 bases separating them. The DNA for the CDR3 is TGTGCCAGCAGTGTTATGGCAGGAAGCCAGCCCCAGCATTTT. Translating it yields CASSVMAGSQPQHF.

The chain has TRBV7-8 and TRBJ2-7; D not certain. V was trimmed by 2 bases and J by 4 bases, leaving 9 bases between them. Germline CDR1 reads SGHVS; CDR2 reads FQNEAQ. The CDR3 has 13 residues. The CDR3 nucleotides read TGTGCCAGCAGCTTAAGCCTCATGTACGAGCAGTACTTC. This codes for CASSLSLMYEQYF.

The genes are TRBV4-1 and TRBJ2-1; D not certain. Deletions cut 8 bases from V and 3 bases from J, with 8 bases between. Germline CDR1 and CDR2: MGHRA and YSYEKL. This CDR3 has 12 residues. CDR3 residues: CASLDFYNEQFF. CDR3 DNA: TGCGCCAGCCTTGACTTCTACAATGAGCAGTTCTTC.

CDR3 in DNA: TGTGCCATCAGCACAGGGGTTCCCTCTGGAAACACCATATATTTT. This gives the protein CAISTGVPSGNTIYF. The chain uses TRBV10-3 and TRBJ1-3, with 7 bases matching TRBD1. Germline V gene sequence: CDR1 ENHRY, CDR2 SYGVKD. Unmatched junction bases numbered 5, after V lost 6 bases and J lost 0 bases. CDR3 length: 15 residues.

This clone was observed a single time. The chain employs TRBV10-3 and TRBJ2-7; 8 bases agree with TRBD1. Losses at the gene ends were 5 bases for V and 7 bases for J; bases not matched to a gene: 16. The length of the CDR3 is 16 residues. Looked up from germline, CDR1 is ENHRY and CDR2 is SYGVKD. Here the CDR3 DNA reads TGTGCCATCAGTCGGACAGGGCAGGGAGATCGGGTTGAGCAGTACTTC. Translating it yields CAISRTGQGDRVEQYF.

The chain's CDR3 is CASSLLQGADEKLFF. The CDR3, as DNA: TGCGCCAGCAGCTTATTACAGGGGGCAGATGAAAAACTGTTTTTT. V and J are TRBV5-1 and TRBJ1-4; 9 bases are a match to TRBD1. The junction had 5 bases not matched to a gene; V was cut back by 2 bases and J by 6 bases. This CDR3 is 15 amino acids long. Germline CDR1 SGHRS, CDR2 YFSETQ.

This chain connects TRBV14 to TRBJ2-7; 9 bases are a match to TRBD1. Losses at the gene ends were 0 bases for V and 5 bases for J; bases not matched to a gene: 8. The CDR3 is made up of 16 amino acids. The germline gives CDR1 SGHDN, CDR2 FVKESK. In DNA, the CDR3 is TGTGCCAGCAGCCAAGATTTTGGGACAGGGCGTAACGAGCAGTACTTC. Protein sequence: CASSQDFGTGRNEQYF.

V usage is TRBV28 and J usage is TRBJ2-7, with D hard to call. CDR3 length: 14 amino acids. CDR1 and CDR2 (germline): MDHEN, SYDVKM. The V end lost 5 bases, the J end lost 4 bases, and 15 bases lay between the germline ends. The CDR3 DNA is TGTGCCAGCAGTCCGAGCCATACTTATTACGAGCAGTACTTC. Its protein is CASSPSHTYYEQYF.

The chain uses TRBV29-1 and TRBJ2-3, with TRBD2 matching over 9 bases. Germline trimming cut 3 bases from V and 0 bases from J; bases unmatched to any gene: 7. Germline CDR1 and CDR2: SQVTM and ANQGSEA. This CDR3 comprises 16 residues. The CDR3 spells CSVEPRLAESTDTQYF. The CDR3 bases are TGCAGCGTTGAGCCGAGACTAGCGGAGAGCACAGATACGCAGTATTTT.

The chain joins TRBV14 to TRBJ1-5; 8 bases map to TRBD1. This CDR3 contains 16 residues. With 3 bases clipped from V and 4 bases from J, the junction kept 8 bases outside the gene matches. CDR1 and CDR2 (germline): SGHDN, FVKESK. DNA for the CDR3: TGTGCCAGCAGCCATCTAGAGACAGGGGTAAATCAGCCCCAGCATTTT. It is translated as CASSHLETGVNQPQHF.

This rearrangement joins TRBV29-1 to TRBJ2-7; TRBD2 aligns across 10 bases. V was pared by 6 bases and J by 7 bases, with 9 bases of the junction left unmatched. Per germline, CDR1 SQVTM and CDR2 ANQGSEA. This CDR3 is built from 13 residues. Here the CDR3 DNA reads TGCAGCGTCCTAAAGGTACTAGCGGGAGAGCAGTACTTC. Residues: CSVLKVLAGEQYF.

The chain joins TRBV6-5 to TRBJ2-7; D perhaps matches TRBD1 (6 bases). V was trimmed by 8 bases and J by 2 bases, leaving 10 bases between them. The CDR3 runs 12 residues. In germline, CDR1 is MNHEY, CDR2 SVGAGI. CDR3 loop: CASQDRTYEQYF. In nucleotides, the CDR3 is TGTGCCAGCCAGGACAGAACCTACGAGCAGTACTTC.

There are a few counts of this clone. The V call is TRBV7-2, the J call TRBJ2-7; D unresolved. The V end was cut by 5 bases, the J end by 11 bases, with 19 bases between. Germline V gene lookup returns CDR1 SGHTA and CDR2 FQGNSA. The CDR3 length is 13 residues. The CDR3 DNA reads TGTGCCAGCAGCCGTGGGTACGGGTCTAAGGAGTACTTC. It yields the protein CASSRGYGSKEYF.